One and the same sample provided the 21 T cell receptor beta chains below, sequenced in a study of identifying expanded T cells in peripheral blood. Data came from immunoSEQ multiplex PCR; TCRdb stores just in-frame clones and leaves some out. The repertoire holds some 95,000 clones, with about 86% as singletons. Sequencing was done on a sample of blood. The receptors come from a person between 18 and 70 years old in good health.

The chain is built from TRBV28 and TRBJ1-2; D is undetermined. The CDR3 length is 12 residues. CDR1 is MDHEN and CDR2 is SYDVKM in the germline V gene. Between the trimmed V and J ends, which lost 7 bases and 1 base, there was a span of 7 bases. The CDR3 DNA sequence: TGTGCCAGCACGCCTAGTAACTATGGCTACACCTTC. Translation: CASTPSNYGYTF.

The count of this clone is one. This chain links TRBV11-3 with TRBJ2-3; D gene ambiguous. The germline gives CDR1 SGHNT, CDR2 YENEEA. The V end lost 1 base, the J end lost 0 bases, and 5 bases lay between the germline ends. This CDR3 is 14 amino acids long. The DNA for the CDR3 is TGTGCCAGCAGCTTAGGGGGAAGCACAGATACGCAGTATTTT. This codes for CASSLGGSTDTQYF.

The chain joins TRBV25-1 to TRBJ1-2; TRBD1 is a possible D gene (5 bases). Germline loops: CDR1 MGHDK, CDR2 SYGVNS. The CDR3 runs to 12 residues. Trimming shortened V by 6 bases and J by 5 bases, and 10 bases separated the two germline ends. The CDR3 DNA is TGTGCCAGCAGCGACAGCTATTATGGCTACACCTTC. It translates to CASSDSYYGYTF.

V usage is TRBV19 and J usage is TRBJ1-5; a possible D gene is TRBD1 (6 bases). V gave up 3 bases and J gave up 8 bases, with 29 bases separating them. From germline, CDR1 is LNHDA and CDR2 SQIVND (reference sequence). This CDR3 has 19 residues. The CDR3 protein is CASSIAPIQGYTSKKPQHF. The CDR3, as DNA: TGTGCCAGTAGTATCGCCCCTATCCAGGGGTATACATCCAAAAAGCCCCAGCATTTT. Complete variable domain (other parts from reference TRBV19 and TRBJ1-5): DGGITQSPKYLFRKEGQNVTLSCEQNLNHDAMYWYRQDPGQGLRLIYYSQIVNDFQKGDIAEGYSVSREKKESFPLTVTSAQKNPTAFYLCASSIAPIQGYTSKKPQHFGDGTRLSIL.

The chain recombines TRBV30 with TRBJ1-1; D is uncertain. This CDR3 is built from 13 residues. From germline, CDR1 is GTSNPN and CDR2 SVGIG (reference sequence). V was trimmed by 0 bases and J by 5 bases, leaving 10 bases between them. The CDR3 here is CAWSVSRETEAFF. The CDR3 DNA reads TGTGCCTGGAGTGTTTCCCGGGAAACTGAAGCTTTCTTT.

The CDR3 sequence: CASSLIRGPTDTQYF. CDR3 bases: TGTGCCAGCAGCCTAATCAGGGGGCCCACAGATACGCAGTATTTT. J is TRBJ2-3 and V is TRBV7-9; 8 bases fit TRBD1. The CDR3 runs to 15 residues. Per germline, CDR1 SEHNR and CDR2 FQNEAQ (reference sequence). The trim removed 5 bases at V and 2 bases at J, leaving 6 bases unmatched.

V and J are TRBV2 and TRBJ1-1, with TRBD1 matching over 9 bases. The CDR3 covers 16 residues. Germline V gene sequence: CDR1 SNHLY, CDR2 FYNNEI. Losses at the gene ends were 4 bases for V and 6 bases for J; bases not matched to a gene: 12. CDR3: CASSATGGGKKAEAFF. The CDR3, as DNA: TGTGCCAGCAGTGCAACAGGGGGCGGAAAGAAGGCTGAAGCTTTCTTT.

The chain joins TRBV18 to TRBJ2-7; TRBD1 agrees at 8 bases. CDR1 and CDR2 (germline): KGHSH, LQKENI. V shed 2 bases, J shed 4 bases, and the junction held 7 bases outside the gene matches. This CDR3 is 15 amino acids long. The chain's CDR3 is CASSPTNTGGYEQYF. The CDR3, as DNA: TGTGCCAGCTCACCAACAAACACAGGGGGGTACGAGCAGTACTTC.

The chain carries TRBV7-9 and TRBJ1-2; a weak D match, TRBD1 (5 bases). Germline V gene sequence: CDR1 SEHNR, CDR2 FQNEAQ (reference sequence). Trimming stripped 1 base from V and 6 bases from J, with 12 bases between. This CDR3 contains 14 residues. Here the CDR3 DNA reads TGTGCCAGCAGCTTAGGTCTCGGCAGGGATGGCTACACCTTC. Its translation: CASSLGLGRDGYTF.

The rearrangement joins TRBV6-6 to TRBJ1-5; D gene ambiguous. The CDR3 sequence is 12 residues long. Trimming took 2 bases from V and 11 from J, leaving 10 bases between them. Germline-derived CDR1 and CDR2 are MNHNY and SVGAGI (reference sequence). The CDR3 DNA sequence: TGTGCCAGCAGTTACGAGAGTGGGGCCCAGCATTTT. Translated, it gives CASSYESGAQHF.

V usage is TRBV7-2 and J usage is TRBJ1-1; D possibly corresponds to TRBD1 (5 bases). V dropped 2 bases and J dropped 4 bases, with 17 bases sitting between them. The CDR3 spans 16 residues. Germline assignment: CDR1 SGHTA and CDR2 FQGNSA. The CDR3 sequence is CASSLHRWRYSTEAFF. The CDR3 DNA reads TGTGCCAGCAGCTTACACAGGTGGCGATATAGCACTGAAGCTTTCTTT.

This chain uses TRBV19 with TRBJ2-5, with 10 bases identical to TRBD1. V shed 4 bases, J shed 9 bases, and the junction held 11 bases outside the gene matches. The CDR3 length is 15 residues. CDR1 and CDR2 from the germline V gene are LNHDA and SQIVND (reference sequence). CDR3 DNA: TGTGCCAGTAGTACGGGACAGGGGTTCCTTTTGGCCCAGTACTTC. Translation gives CASSTGQGFLLAQYF.

This chain links TRBV7-8 with TRBJ2-5; D possibly corresponds to TRBD1 (6 bases). Between the trimmed V and J ends, which lost 10 bases and 4 bases, there was a span of 22 bases. The CDR3 has 15 amino acids. Germline CDR1 reads SGHVS; CDR2 reads FQNEAQ. CDR3 nucleotide sequence: TGTGCCACCCAACCAAACAGGGTAGAGGTAGAGACCCAGTACTTC. As protein: CATQPNRVEVETQYF.

The chain couples TRBV4-1 to TRBJ1-2; the D is unclear. Germline CDR1 reads MGHRA; CDR2 reads YSYEKL. This CDR3 has 13 amino acids. Trimming cost V 0 bases and J 8 bases, with 10 bases left between them. The CDR3 nucleotides are TGCGCCAGCAGCCAAGAACAGTGGGCGGGCTACACCTTC. Amino acid sequence: CASSQEQWAGYTF.

V is TRBV6-5 and J is TRBJ1-1; D call uncertain. CDR3 length: 14 residues. V was pared by 0 bases and J by 1 base, with 6 bases between. Germline V gives CDR1 MNHEY, CDR2 SVGAGI. The CDR3 protein is CASSYSIRNTEAFF. DNA of the CDR3: TGTGCCAGCAGTTACTCGATTCGGAACACTGAAGCTTTCTTT.

This chain uses TRBV7-9 with TRBJ2-2; no reliable D call. V gave up 3 bases and J gave up 5 bases, with 7 bases separating them. Germline CDR1 reads SEHNR; CDR2 reads FQNEAQ (reference sequence). This CDR3 has 13 amino acids. CDR3 residues: CASSFRWTGELFF. The CDR3 DNA is TGTGCCAGCAGCTTTAGGTGGACCGGGGAGCTGTTTTTT.

The count of this clone is one. J is TRBJ2-7 and V is TRBV7-9; 7 bases are a match to TRBD2. V was clipped by 7 bases and J by 1 base; unmatched bases: 10. Germline V gene sequence: CDR1 SEHNR, CDR2 FQNEAQ (reference sequence). This CDR3 contains 15 residues. The CDR3: CASTVGSGLSYEQYF. DNA of the CDR3: TGTGCCAGCACCGTCGGTAGCGGGCTTTCCTACGAGCAGTACTTC.

The J gene is TRBJ1-3, the V gene TRBV18; possibly TRBD1 for D (5 bases). The CDR3 sequence is 12 residues long. Germline lookup yields CDR1 KGHSH and CDR2 LQKENI. The V end was cut by 6 bases, the J end by 13 bases, with 16 bases between. CDR3 amino acids: CASSVYGAGIYF. CDR3 nucleotide sequence: TGTGCCAGCTCCGTTTACGGGGCCGGGATATATTTT.

This clone appeared once. V usage is TRBV5-1 and J usage is TRBJ1-3; D may be TRBD1 (5 bases). Germline-derived CDR1 and CDR2 are SGHRS and YFSETQ. This CDR3 is built from 14 residues. Between the trimmed V and J ends, which lost 0 bases and 2 bases, there was a span of 6 bases. CDR3 loop: CASSLGGAGNTIYF. The CDR3 nucleotides are TGCGCCAGCAGCTTGGGAGGGGCTGGAAACACCATATATTTT.

The chain carries TRBV9 and TRBJ1-3; no definite D call. The CDR3 loop spans 13 amino acids. Trimming cost V 3 bases and J 4 bases, with 8 bases left between them. Germline assignment: CDR1 SGDLS and CDR2 YYNGEE. The CDR3 protein is CASSELYGNTIYF. In nucleotides, the CDR3 is TGTGCCAGCAGCGAACTTTACGGAAACACCATATATTTT. The variable domain in full, with the rest retrieved from reference TRBV9 and TRBJ1-3, is DSGVTQTPKHLITATGQRVTLRCSPRSGDLSVYWYQQSLDQGLQFLIQYYNGEERAKGNILERFSAQQFPDLHSELNLSSLELGDSALYFCASSELYGNTIYFGEGSWLTVV.

The chain has TRBV4-1 and TRBJ1-1; D call uncertain. Trimming cost V 4 bases and J 1 base, with 7 bases left between them. Germline V gene lookup returns CDR1 MGHRA and CDR2 YSYEKL. This CDR3 region has 13 residues. The CDR3 spells CASSRYENTEAFF. The CDR3 nucleotides are TGCGCCAGCAGCCGCTACGAGAACACTGAAGCTTTCTTT.